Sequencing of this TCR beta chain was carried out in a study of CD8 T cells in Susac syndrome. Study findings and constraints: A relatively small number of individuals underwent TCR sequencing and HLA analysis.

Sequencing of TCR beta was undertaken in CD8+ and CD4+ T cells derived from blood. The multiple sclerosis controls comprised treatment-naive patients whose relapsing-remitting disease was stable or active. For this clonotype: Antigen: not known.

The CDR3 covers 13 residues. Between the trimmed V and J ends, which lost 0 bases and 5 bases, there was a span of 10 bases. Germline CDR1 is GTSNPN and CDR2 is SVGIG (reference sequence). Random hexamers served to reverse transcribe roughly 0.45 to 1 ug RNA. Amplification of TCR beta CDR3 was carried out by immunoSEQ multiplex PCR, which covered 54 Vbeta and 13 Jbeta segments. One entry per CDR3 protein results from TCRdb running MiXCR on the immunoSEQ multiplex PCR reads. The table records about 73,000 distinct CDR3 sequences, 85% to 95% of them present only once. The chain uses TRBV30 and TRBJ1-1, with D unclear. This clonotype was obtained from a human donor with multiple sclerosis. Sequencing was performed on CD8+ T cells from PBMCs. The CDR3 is CAWSVGRRTEAFF. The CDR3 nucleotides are TGTGCCTGGAGTGTGGGCCGCCGGACTGAAGCTTTCTTT.